The 9 T cell receptor beta chains given below trace back to one sample, sequenced in a study of tumor-infiltrating lymphocytes in oesophageal squamous cell carcinoma. TCRdb fed the PCR reads into MiXCR, producing one record per CDR3 protein. Counted here are almost 20,000 distinct CDR3 sequences, about 43% occurring once; the ten biggest clones make up 13%. Sample: normal esophageal tissue next to the tumor. The receptors were gathered from a male donor with esophageal squamous cell carcinoma.

This clonotype was seen only a few times. The chain carries TRBV5-1 and TRBJ2-7, with 14 nucleotides matching TRBD2. CDR3 length: 14 residues. With V trimmed by 0 bases and J by 10 bases, 3 bases remained unmatched. CDR1 is SGHRS, CDR2 YFSETQ, per germline. CDR3 coding DNA: TGCGCCAGCAGCTTGGGAGGGACTAGCGGGAGTCAGTACTTC. Translated: CASSLGGTSGSQYF.

Regarding this clonotype: This CDR3 is missing its conserved last phenylalanine or tryptophan, likely due to a read error. The DNA is left out, because the CDR3 cannot be placed on it with certainty; the CDR3 is given as TCRdb lists it. The chain is built from TRBV11-3 and TRBJ2-1; TRBD1 is the table's D call, not checked against the DNA. The germline CDR1 and CDR2 sequences are SGHNT and YENEEA. From its first to its last residue, the CDR3 has 18 amino acids. CDR3 residues: CASSLEQGSSYNEQFFGA.

The CDR3 region is CASSVRRDQETQYF. Here the CDR3 DNA reads TGTGCCAGCAGCGTCAGGCGGGATCAAGAGACCCAGTACTTC. This chain connects TRBV7-8 to TRBJ2-5; a weak D match, TRBD2 (6 bases). The germline V gene encodes CDR1 SGHVS and CDR2 FQNEAQ. V was cut by 5 bases and J by 2 bases, with 12 bases left in between. The CDR3 totals 14 residues.

A word on this clonotype: At one boundary the junction diverges from the germline segment, which might be a read error. This sequence joins TRBV7-6 and TRBJ1-6; TRBD1 matches 7 bases. The CDR3 is 14 residues long. CDR1 and CDR2 (germline): SGHVS, FNYEAQ. Here the CDR3 reads CASSRRGTQGEQYF. CDR3 DNA sequence: TGTGCCAGCAGCCGCAGGGGGACCCAGGGCGAGCAGTACTTT.

This clonotype was counted between two and nine times. This chain joins TRBV12-3 or TRBV12-4 and TRBJ2-3, with TRBD1 matching 7 bases. After removal of 7 bases from V and 1 base from J, the junction contained 8 bases not matched to a gene. The CDR3 consists of 15 residues. CDR3 region: CASTGDSFGTDTQYF. CDR3 coding DNA: TGTGCCAGCACCGGGGACAGTTTCGGCACAGATACGCAGTATTTT.

Only a few counts were recorded for this clonotype. The rearrangement links TRBV7-2 to TRBJ2-5; TRBD2 matches at 7 bases. The closer fit of TRBJ2-7 to the DNA end suggests the J call may be wrong. CDR3 length: 16 amino acids. Germline V lookup: CDR1 SGHTA, CDR2 FQGNSA. The DNA of the CDR3 is TGTGCCAGCAGCTTAATCGCGGGAGACACAACCTACGAGCAGTACTTC. Translation gives CASSLIAGDTTYEQYF.

This clonotype was picked up a small number of times. This rearrangement joins TRBV7-2 to TRBJ2-4; 9 bases are shared with TRBD2. The V gene's germline CDR1 is SGHTA and CDR2 FQGNSA. The CDR3 has 16 residues. The ends lost 3 bases at V and 15 bases at J; junction bases unmatched: 18. The DNA for the CDR3 is TGTGCCAGCAGCTTGGTTAGCGGGAGAGGCACCGGGGAGCTGTACTTC. Translating gives CASSLVSGRGTGELYF.

Details on this clonotype: A much larger clone lies a single base off, so this may be a read error. CDR3 nucleotide sequence: TGTGCCAGCAGTTTCCCCCGGGCTCTTTCAAGCGGGGGCTACAATGAGCAGTACTTC. Amino acid sequence: CASSFPRALSSGGYNEQYF. J is TRBJ2-4 and V is TRBV28; 8 bases match TRBD2. The V segment lost 3 bases and the J segment 13 bases; nucleotides outside the gene matches: 26. From germline, CDR1 is MDHEN and CDR2 SYDVKM. This CDR3 has 19 amino acids.

A word on this clonotype: The limits of the CDR3 on the DNA are not certain, so only TCRdb's listed CDR3 is given. The chain employs TRBV7-8 and TRBJ2-4; the table's TRBD1 call for D was not verified on the DNA. The CDR3 region is 14 residues in length, termini included. The germline V gene encodes CDR1 SGHVS and CDR2 FQNEAQ. This CDR3 reads CASSLKGWRAVLRF.